These 28 T cell receptor beta chains share one sample of origin, sequenced in a study of T cell repertoires in cytomegalovirus infection. TCRdb processed the reads anew with MiXCR; each CDR3 protein has one entry. The table lists 900,000 to 950,000 distinct CDR3 sequences, 30% to 40% of them singletons. The antigens for these receptors are not known. Specimen: cultured CD8+ T cells from PBMCs, collected from culture after CMV antigen stimulation. All receptors derive from a human donor in good health (CMV status not recorded). Some clones in this sample may be carry-over from other donors' samples.

The chain links TRBV29-1 to TRBJ1-2, with no clear D. CDR3 size: 12 residues. Germline lookup yields CDR1 SQVTM and CDR2 ANQGSEA. Trimming left V 6 bases short and J 2 bases short, with 10 bases between. This CDR3 is CSVETANYGYTF. Written as DNA, the CDR3 is TGCAGCGTCGAGACTGCCAACTATGGCTACACCTTC.

The chain employs TRBV14 and TRBJ2-4; D not resolved. The CDR3 spans 15 residues. CDR1 SGHDN and CDR2 FVKESK come from the germline V gene. Trimming removed 3 bases from V and 6 bases from J, with 15 bases in between. The CDR3 sequence: CASSQFPVRANIQYF. CDR3 DNA sequence: TGTGCCAGCAGCCAGTTTCCGGTGAGAGCAAACATTCAGTACTTC.

The V and J genes are TRBV9 and TRBJ2-7, with 9 positions matching TRBD1. The CDR3 loop spans 15 amino acids. Germline V gives CDR1 SGDLS, CDR2 YYNGEE. V lost 0 bases, J lost 5 bases, and 6 bases stayed unmatched. The CDR3 bases are TGTGCCAGCAGCGTAGGAGACAGGGGGTTCGACGAGCAGTACTTC. It codes for CASSVGDRGFDEQYF.

This clonotype was seen a few times. In DNA form, the CDR3 reads TGCGCCAGCAGCCAAGATCGGATATATGACTACGAGCAGTACTTC. This encodes CASSQDRIYDYEQYF. This chain joins TRBV4-1 and TRBJ2-7, with D unclear. V was cut by 0 bases and J by 3 bases, with 12 bases left in between. The germline V gene encodes CDR1 MGHRA and CDR2 YSYEKL. This CDR3 comprises 15 residues.

This clonotype turned up a few times. The genes are TRBV4-1 and TRBJ2-1; tentatively, D is TRBD2 (6 bases). From germline, CDR1 is MGHRA and CDR2 YSYEKL. The CDR3 is made up of 16 amino acids. Between the trimmed V and J ends, which lost 1 base and 2 bases, there was a span of 12 bases. CDR3 nucleotide sequence: TGCGCCAGCAGCCAAGGGGACTCCAGGCCCTACAATGAGCAGTTCTTC. Its protein is CASSQGDSRPYNEQFF.

Ten or more counts support this clonotype. The chain uses TRBV7-6 and TRBJ2-2; TRBD1 matches 7 bases. Germline lookup yields CDR1 SGHVS and CDR2 FNYEAQ. Trimming at V came to 5 bases and at J to 0 bases, leaving 3 bases not matched to a gene. CDR3 size: 15 residues. CDR3 amino acids: CASSVGQPNTGELFF. The DNA for the CDR3 is TGTGCCAGCAGCGTGGGACAGCCGAACACCGGGGAGCTGTTTTTT.

This clonotype has ten or more counts. The gene calls are TRBV7-6 and TRBJ1-1; D is uncertain. Germline V gene sequence: CDR1 SGHVS, CDR2 FNYEAQ. This CDR3 has 16 residues. V gave up 5 bases and J gave up 3 bases, with 19 bases separating them. The CDR3 sequence is CASSPAGGDTDTEAFF. The DNA for the CDR3 is TGTGCCAGCAGCCCCGCCGGTGGGGATACAGACACTGAAGCTTTCTTT.

The chain joins TRBV11-2 to TRBJ2-1, with unresolved D. Looked up from germline, CDR1 is SGHAT and CDR2 is FQNNGV. V gave up 10 bases and J gave up 8 bases, with 15 bases separating them. The length of the CDR3 is 12 residues. The CDR3 DNA reads TGTGCCACCTCCGGAGACGGTGATGAGCAGTTCTTC. Translating gives CATSGDGDEQFF.

Concerning this clonotype: At one end the junction does not follow the germline gene, possibly because of a read error. CDR3 in amino acids: CAASTRDLHPGETQYF. As DNA, the CDR3 is TGTGCCGCCAGCACACGGGACCTCCACCCAGGGGAGACCCAGTACTTC. The V call is TRBV15, the J call TRBJ2-5, with D perhaps being TRBD1 or TRBD2 (5 bases each). The CDR3 contains 16 residues. Germline-derived CDR1 and CDR2 are LNHNV and YYDKDF (reference sequence).

The rearrangement links TRBV6-6 to TRBJ2-7, with 11 bases fitting TRBD1. This CDR3 contains 13 residues. Trimming cost V 8 bases and J 6 bases; bases outside gene matches: 6. CDR1 is MNHNY, CDR2 SVGAGI, per germline (reference sequence). CDR3 DNA sequence: TGTGCCAGCCTGCCAGGGACAGGGGGCGAGCAGTACGTC. This gives the protein CASLPGTGGEQYV.

The chain links TRBV6-6 to TRBJ1-5; 8 nucleotides agree with TRBD1. The germline gives CDR1 MNHNY, CDR2 SVGAGI (reference sequence). The CDR3 is 17 residues long. The J segment lost 7 bases and the V segment lost 1 base, leaving 12 bases of the junction unmatched. Here the CDR3 reads CASSYWKRPGQDQPQHF. The CDR3 nucleotides are TGTGCCAGCAGTTACTGGAAACGACCGGGACAGGACCAGCCCCAGCATTTT.

This chain links TRBV11-2 with TRBJ2-1; TRBD2 matches 12 bases. The ends lost 2 bases at V and 6 bases at J; junction bases unmatched: 5. The CDR3 extends over 16 amino acids. The germline V gene encodes CDR1 SGHAT and CDR2 FQNNGV. CDR3 region: CASSLRLAGVFNEQFF. CDR3 DNA sequence: TGTGCCAGCAGCTTAAGACTAGCGGGGGTGTTCAATGAGCAGTTCTTC.

This clonotype was detected many times. CDR3 amino acids: CASSSLTGGRYNEQFF. The CDR3 DNA reads TGTGCCAGCAGCTCCTTAACGGGGGGACGCTACAATGAGCAGTTCTTC. The rearrangement joins TRBV7-2 to TRBJ2-1; 7 nucleotides line up with TRBD2. The CDR3 has 16 residues. Germline loops: CDR1 SGHTA, CDR2 FQGNSA. V trimming: 4 bases; J trimming: 3 bases; junction bases outside the gene matches: 9.

With respect to this clonotype: The germline gene is not matched at one end of the junction; a read error may be the cause. The rearrangement joins TRBV7-7 to TRBJ2-2; tentatively, D is TRBD2 (5 bases). The germline gives CDR1 SSHAT, CDR2 FNYEAQ (reference sequence). CDR3 length: 13 amino acids. The DNA of the CDR3 is TGTGCTAGCAGTCGGGGAGAGGACGGGGAGCTGTTTTTT. It specifies CASSRGEDGELFF.

The genes are TRBV4-1 and TRBJ2-1; TRBD2 agrees at 8 bases. The V segment lost 0 bases and the J segment 4 bases; nucleotides outside the gene matches: 11. The germline V gene has CDR1 MGHRA and CDR2 YSYEKL. The CDR3 has 18 amino acids. The CDR3 spells CASSQDSPSGGRYNEQFF. The CDR3 region has the DNA TGCGCCAGCAGCCAAGATTCCCCCAGCGGGGGCAGATACAATGAGCAGTTCTTC.

The J gene is TRBJ2-1, the V gene TRBV6-2 or TRBV6-3; TRBD2 agrees at 11 bases. CDR3 length: 16 amino acids. The V and J ends lost 0 bases and 8 bases, in that order; junction bases with no gene match: 6. Germline CDR1 reads MNHEY; CDR2 reads SVGEGT. The CDR3 spells CASSYSGLAGTDEQFF. DNA for the CDR3: TGTGCCAGCAGTTACTCCGGACTAGCGGGTACCGATGAGCAGTTCTTC.

This clonotype showed up many times. This sequence joins TRBV4-2 and TRBJ2-1; no clear D. V was clipped by 0 bases and J by 8 bases, with 14 bases between them. Germline-derived CDR1 and CDR2 are LGHNA and YNFKEQ. This CDR3 region has 15 residues. The DNA of the CDR3 is TGTGCCAGCAGCCAAGAATCAGGAGCCGGAGATGAGCAGTTCTTC. The encoded protein is CASSQESGAGDEQFF.

This rearrangement joins TRBV24-1 to TRBJ1-5, with D tentatively TRBD1 (6 bases). V was trimmed by 10 bases and J by 2 bases, leaving 32 bases between them. The germline V gene has CDR1 KGHDR and CDR2 SFDVKD. The CDR3 totals 20 residues. The CDR3 is CATTALDNVPGARGNQPQHF. The CDR3 DNA reads as TGTGCCACAACCGCACTCGACAACGTCCCGGGGGCTAGGGGCAATCAGCCCCAGCATTTT.

CDR3: CASSSLSPISGNTIYF. The CDR3 coding sequence is TGTGCCAGCAGTTCCCTAAGCCCTATCTCTGGAAACACCATATATTTT. The genes are TRBV6-1 and TRBJ1-3, with D uncertain. Germline V gene sequence: CDR1 MNHNS, CDR2 SASEGT. Between the trimmed V and J ends, which lost 5 bases and 0 bases, there was a span of 14 bases. The CDR3 covers 16 residues.

This clonotype was counted between two and nine times. This rearrangement joins TRBV6-5 to TRBJ1-2; 12 nucleotides align to TRBD1. This CDR3 is built from 15 residues. V gave up 6 bases and J gave up 3 bases; unmatched junction bases: 5. From germline, CDR1 is MNHEY and CDR2 SVGAGI. This CDR3 is CASRGGQGADYGYTF. CDR3 sequence (DNA): TGTGCCAGCAGAGGGGGACAGGGGGCAGACTATGGCTACACCTTC.

CDR3 sequence: CASSSSWGSGAKYEQYV. DNA for the CDR3: TGTGCCAGCAGCTCGTCCTGGGGTAGCGGGGCGAAATACGAGCAGTACGTC. The rearrangement links TRBV5-8 to TRBJ2-7; the match to TRBD2 covers 8 bases. The CDR3 has 17 residues. The germline gives CDR1 SGHTS, CDR2 YDEGEE. V was clipped by 3 bases and J by 4 bases; unmatched bases: 15.

This rearrangement joins TRBV5-1 to TRBJ1-1; D gene unclear. Looked up from germline, CDR1 is SGHRS and CDR2 is YFSETQ. The CDR3 contains 12 residues. V was shortened by 7 bases and J by 2 bases, with 9 bases between the two germline ends. The CDR3 region is CASRAYNTEAFF. CDR3 DNA sequence: TGCGCCAGCCGGGCCTATAACACTGAAGCTTTCTTT.

This clonotype was recorded at least ten times. The chain is built from TRBV28 and TRBJ2-7, with D possibly being TRBD2 (6 bases). The V gene's germline CDR1 is MDHEN and CDR2 SYDVKM. The CDR3 covers 14 residues. V lost 5 bases and J lost 4, with 15 bases in between. The CDR3 DNA follows: TGTGCCAGCAGTCCCGGACTAAGAGGATACGAGCAGTACGTC. Translating it yields CASSPGLRGYEQYV.

This clonotype occurred a few times. V gene TRBV7-9 combines with J gene TRBJ1-2; weak D call: TRBD1 (5 bases). From germline, CDR1 is SEHNR and CDR2 FQNEAQ (reference sequence). Trimming cost V 5 bases and J 3 bases, with 22 bases left between them. CDR3 length: 17 residues. CDR3: CASSPPGHYSGDYGYTF. CDR3 bases: TGTGCCAGCAGCCCCCCCGGACATTACTCCGGGGACTATGGCTACACCTTC.

This sequence joins TRBV27 and TRBJ2-2, with TRBD1 identical over 9 bases. CDR1 is MNHEY and CDR2 is SMNVEV in the germline V gene (reference sequence). Germline trimming cut 6 bases from V and 3 bases from J; bases unmatched to any gene: 5. The CDR3 totals 15 residues. The CDR3, as DNA: TGTGCCAGCAGGACGTGGACAGGGGACACCGGGGAGCTGTTTTTT. It translates to CASRTWTGDTGELFF.

The sample holds many counts of this clonotype. This chain joins TRBV7-8 and TRBJ2-1; no clear D gene. Germline CDR1 and CDR2: SGHVS and FQNEAQ. This CDR3 has 11 amino acids. Deletions cut 6 bases from V and 10 bases from J, with 10 bases between. This chain's CDR3 is CASSPHPEQFF. Written as DNA, the CDR3 is TGTGCCAGCAGTCCTCATCCCGAGCAGTTCTTC.

V and J are TRBV11-2 and TRBJ2-5; 9 nucleotides match TRBD2. With V trimmed by 1 base and J by 5 bases, 14 bases remained unmatched. This CDR3 spans 18 amino acids. Germline assignment: CDR1 SGHAT and CDR2 FQNNGV. The CDR3 DNA sequence: TGTGCCAGCAGCTTAGGGTGGGATAGCGGGGGCCCTGAGGAGACCCAGTACTTC. Amino acid sequence: CASSLGWDSGGPEETQYF.

This clonotype was counted ten times or more. The chain combines TRBV7-9 with TRBJ2-5; 7 bases agree with TRBD1. The V segment lost 5 bases and the J segment 5 bases; nucleotides outside the gene matches: 14. The germline V gene encodes CDR1 SEHNR and CDR2 FQNEAQ (reference sequence). The CDR3 runs to 16 residues. The CDR3 reads CASSQPTTGRLETQYF. CDR3 nucleotides: TGTGCCAGCAGCCAACCCACGACAGGGCGACTCGAGACCCAGTACTTC.